This T cell receptor (beta chain) was observed in a study of shared clonotypes between healthy human individuals. Deletions cut 2 bases from V and 0 bases from J, with 7 bases between. The CDR3 is 14 residues long. Germline loops: CDR1 MDHEN, CDR2 SYDVKM. Clones were sequenced by immunoSEQ multiplex PCR, and TCRdb holds only the in-frame ones, with some missing. Counted here are some 500,000 clones, more than 95% occurring once; the ten biggest clones make up under 0.065%. The chain recombines TRBV28 with TRBJ1-1, with D unresolved. Sequenced: naive CD4+ T cells sorted from blood. Indicated subset: CD45RA+ positively selected. This receptor was identified in a young woman in good health. The DNA of the CDR3 is TGTGCCAGCAGTTTAGGACTGTTGAACACTGAAGCTTTCTTT. This codes for CASSLGLLNTEAFF.